One sample yielded the 19 T cell receptor beta chains listed below, sequenced in a study of T cells in women clearing cervical HPV infection. The assay was immunoSEQ multiplex PCR, and TCRdb's table has in-frame clones only and misses some. This sample's clone table lists fewer than 20,000 clones. Input material: blood buffy coat. Receptors originate from a woman between 18 and 70 years old with a cervical HPV16 infection that either progressed to CIN3+ or cleared (not recorded which).

About this clone itself: The read ends 3 residues shy of where the CDR3 ends; the end is completed using the germline J gene. The gene calls are TRBV12-3 or TRBV12-4 and TRBJ1-5; TRBD1 matches at 7 bases. J gave up 4 bases and V 5 bases, and 2 bases lay outside the gene matches. This CDR3 is 13 amino acids long. CDR3 DNA, as far as it was read: TGTGCCAGCAGTGCGGGACAGAATCAGCCC. Amino acids: CASSAGQNQP. The whole CDR3 reads CASSAGQNQPQHF.

Comments on this clone: Sequencing ends 3 residues short of the CDR3 end; the germline J gene provides the rest. This sequence joins TRBV10-3 and TRBJ2-5, with a weak D call TRBD1 (6 bases). Trimming took off 10 bases at V and 4 bases at J, with 16 bases between the two ends. The CDR3 length is 13 residues. Per the germline V gene, CDR1 is ENHRY and CDR2 is SYGVKD. Partial CDR3 DNA: TGTGCCACCGCAGGGGATGGGATAGAGACC. It is translated as CATAGDGIET. The whole CDR3 reads CATAGDGIETQYF.

Notes on this clone: The read comes to an end 3 residues before the CDR3 does, leaving the germline J gene to fill in the end. The chain combines TRBV19 with TRBJ1-2; possibly TRBD1 for D (5 bases). The CDR3 extends over 14 amino acids. Per germline, CDR1 LNHDA and CDR2 SQIVND (reference sequence). CDR3 loop: CASRTGLEYNDYTF. CDR3 bases read: TGTGCCAGTAGGACGGGACTAGAGTACAATGAC.

About this clone itself: Coverage ceases 3 residues before the CDR3 finishes, and the germline J gene fills in the end. V usage is TRBV4-2 and J usage is TRBJ2-3; TRBD2 is a possible D gene (6 bases). The V and J ends lost 3 bases and 4 bases respectively, with 20 bases between them. Germline CDR1 LGHNA, CDR2 YNFKEQ. This CDR3 contains 17 residues. CDR3 DNA, as far as it was read: TGTGCCAGCAGCCAGTCCCTAGCGCCAGGCGGGGCAGATACG. Translation: CASSQSLAPGGADT. The complete CDR3 protein is CASSQSLAPGGADTQYF.

This clone is identified as medium-sized from frequency. The read stops 3 residues short of the end of the CDR3; the missing end is completed from the germline J gene. This sequence joins TRBV6-1 and TRBJ2-5; 7 bases fit TRBD1. This CDR3 is built from 15 residues. V dropped 4 bases and J dropped 3; count of bases not matched to a gene: 8. Germline V gene data show CDR1 as MNHNS and CDR2 as SASEGT. Incomplete CDR3 DNA: TGTGCCAGCAGTGGGACAGGATCTCCCGAAGAGACC. As protein: CASSGTGSPEET. The CDR3, in full, reads CASSGTGSPEETQYF.

Concerning this clone itself: Coverage ceases 3 residues before the CDR3 finishes, and the germline J gene fills in the end. The genes are TRBV29-1 and TRBJ1-1, with no clear D. Trimming cost V 5 bases and J 1 base, with 5 bases left between them. The CDR3 runs 11 residues. The germline CDR1 and CDR2 sequences are SQVTM and ANQGSEA. Partial CDR3 DNA: TGCAGCGTTCGGTCGAACACTGAA. Its translation: CSVRSNTE. The whole CDR3 region reads CSVRSNTEAFF.

As concerns this clone: The read terminates 3 residues ahead of where the CDR3 ends, so the germline J gene completes it. This chain uses TRBV5-1 with TRBJ2-3; the D is unclear. The CDR3 loop spans 12 amino acids. The V gene's germline CDR1 is SGHRS and CDR2 YFSETQ. Trimming pared 2 bases from V and 3 bases from J, leaving 4 bases between. CDR3 sequence: CASSFTTDTQYF. Partial CDR3 DNA: TGCGCCAGCAGCTTCACTACAGATACG.

Regarding this clone: The CDR3 is cut off 3 residues early in the read; its end comes from the germline J gene. The chain couples TRBV30 to TRBJ1-1; D unclear. The CDR3 sequence is 12 residues long. V was clipped by 0 bases and J by 3 bases, with 5 bases between them. Germline V lookup: CDR1 GTSNPN, CDR2 SVGIG (reference sequence). Partial CDR3 DNA: TGTGCCTGGAGTGTCTCCGACACTGAA. As protein: CAWSVSDTE. The CDR3 in its entirety is CAWSVSDTEAFF.

As concerns this clone: From the germline J gene comes the end of the CDR3, since the read stops 3 residues before it. This chain uses TRBV5-1 with TRBJ2-4; 11 bases are a match to TRBD2. The V and J ends lost 0 bases and 5 bases, in that order; junction bases with no gene match: 4. The CDR3 has 16 amino acids. The germline V gene encodes CDR1 SGHRS and CDR2 YFSETQ. The sequenced CDR3 bases are TGCGCCAGCAGCTTGGGAACTAGCGGGAGTGAAAACATT. Translated, it gives CASSLGTSGSENI. The entire CDR3 protein is CASSLGTSGSENIQYF.

In the case of this clone: The read halts 3 residues ahead of the CDR3 end, with the missing end drawn from the germline J gene. J is TRBJ1-2 and V is TRBV18; perhaps TRBD1 as D (6 bases). Germline V gene sequence: CDR1 KGHSH, CDR2 LQKENI. The CDR3 consists of 14 residues. Between the trimmed V and J ends, which lost 3 bases and 4 bases, there was a span of 12 bases. This chain's CDR3 is CASSPLQDSYGYTF. Partial CDR3 DNA: TGTGCCAGCTCACCGTTACAGGACAGCTATGGC. The entire variable domain, with the rest obtained from reference TRBV18 and TRBJ1-2, is as follows: NAGVMQNPRHLVRRRGQEARLRCSPMKGHSHVYWYRQLPEEGLKFMVYLQKENIIDESGMPKERFSAEFPKEGPSILRIQQVVRGDSAAYFCASSPLQDSYGYTFGSGTRLTVV.

Notes on this clone: The read terminates 3 residues ahead of where the CDR3 ends, so the germline J gene completes it. This chain joins TRBV6-1 and TRBJ2-4, with 10 bases fitting TRBD1. The CDR3 is made up of 15 amino acids. Per germline, CDR1 MNHNS and CDR2 SASEGT. The DNA read from the CDR3 is TGTGCCAGCAGTAAAGGGACAGGGGCTTCTTATGGT. It translates to CASSKGTGASYG. The complete CDR3 protein is CASSKGTGASYGQYF.

Concerning this clone: The observed sequence ends 3 residues before the CDR3 terminus, with the missing tail filled in from the germline J gene. The rearrangement links TRBV6-7 to TRBJ1-4; 7 nucleotides agree with TRBD1. TRBV6-7 is placed among ORFs of uncertain function. The CDR3 is 15 amino acids. The trim removed 5 bases at V and 5 bases at J, leaving 8 bases unmatched. CDR3 residues: CASSNRDSENEKLFF. The CDR3 DNA, read in part, is TGTGCCAGCAGTAACCGGGACAGTGAAAATGAAAAA.

With regard to this clone: The observed sequence ends 3 residues before the CDR3 terminus, with the missing tail filled in from the germline J gene. The chain employs TRBV20-1 and TRBJ2-3; weak D call: TRBD2 (5 bases). Germline CDR1 DFQATT, CDR2 SNEGSKA (reference sequence). V gave up 2 bases and J gave up 0 bases, with 12 bases separating them. The CDR3 extends over 15 amino acids. CDR3 protein: CSARSSSGSTDTQYF. CDR3 DNA (partial): TGCAGTGCTAGATCTAGCTCGGGTAGCACAGATACG.

The part of the CDR3 DNA that was read is TGCGCCAGCAGCCCCGGGACAGGGATAGGAAAGACC. This gives the protein CASSPGTGIGKT. Given in full, the CDR3 is CASSPGTGIGKTQYF. The chain links TRBV10-2 to TRBJ2-5, with TRBD1 matching 9 bases. The sequenced fragment ends 3 residues before the CDR3 boundary, so the rest is inferred from the germline J gene. CDR1 and CDR2 (germline): WSHSY, SAAADI. CDR3 size: 15 residues. V lost 6 bases, J lost 6 bases, and 11 bases stayed unmatched.

Turning to this clone: The read halts 3 residues ahead of the CDR3 end, with the missing end drawn from the germline J gene. V usage is TRBV6-2 or TRBV6-3 and J usage is TRBJ2-2, with TRBD2 identical over 7 bases. The length of the CDR3 is 15 residues. With 2 bases clipped from V and 4 bases from J, the junction kept 4 bases outside the gene matches. Germline CDR1 and CDR2: MNHEY and SVGEGT. The CDR3 protein is CASSYQAGSTGELFF. The CDR3 DNA, read in part, is TGTGCCAGCAGTTACCAAGCGGGATCCACCGGGGAG.

On this clone: The read stops 3 residues short of the end of the CDR3; the missing end is completed from the germline J gene. The chain combines TRBV7-2 with TRBJ1-1; TRBD1 agrees at 8 bases. CDR3 size: 14 residues. After removal of 4 bases from V and 0 bases from J, the junction contained 1 base not matched to a gene. CDR1 is SGHTA, CDR2 FQGNSA, per germline. CDR3 amino acids: CASSYRGLNTEAFF. The DNA read from the CDR3 is TGTGCCAGCAGCTACAGGGGGTTGAACACTGAA.

Comments on this clone: Compared with germline, one end of the junction differs, possibly owing to a read error. The read comes to an end 3 residues before the CDR3 does, leaving the germline J gene to fill in the end. The gene calls are TRBV7-9 and TRBJ2-4, with D maybe TRBD1 (6 bases). CDR1 and CDR2 (germline): SEHNR, FQNEAQ (reference sequence). This CDR3 is built from 15 residues. The CDR3 bases that were read are TGTTCCAGCAGCTCGGGACAACTACTCCACGAGACT. Translated, it gives CSSSSGQLLHET. The full CDR3 sequence reads CSSSSGQLLHETQYF.

As regards this clone: The observed sequence ends 3 residues before the CDR3 terminus, with the missing tail filled in from the germline J gene. This rearrangement joins TRBV2 to TRBJ2-3; D is uncertain. Trimming took off 7 bases at V and 2 bases at J, with 7 bases between the two ends. Germline CDR1 and CDR2: SNHLY and FYNNEI. The CDR3 consists of 12 residues. Partial CDR3 DNA: TGTGCCAGCACTAAAAACACAGATACG. Translating it yields CASTKNTDT. The whole CDR3 region reads CASTKNTDTQYF. Based on the CDR3 plus reference TRBV2 and TRBJ2-3, the full variable domain is EPEVTQTPSHQVTQMGQEVILRCVPISNHLYFYWYRQILGQKVEFLVSFYNNEISEKSEIFDDQFSVERPDGSNFTLKIRSTKLEDSAMYFCASTKNTDTQYFGPGTRLTVL.

About this clone: The DNA ends 3 residues before the CDR3 does, and the rest of the CDR3 is filled in from the germline J gene. This rearrangement joins TRBV28 to TRBJ2-1; 8 bases are shared with TRBD2. Trimming cost V 5 bases and J 6 bases; bases outside gene matches: 6. Germline CDR1 and CDR2: MDHEN and SYDVKM. CDR3 length equals 14 residues. The sequenced part of the CDR3 DNA is TGTGCCAGCAGTCCAACCGGGACTAGCAATGAG. Residues: CASSPTGTSNE. The full-length CDR3 reads as CASSPTGTSNEQFF.